This T cell receptor (beta chain) was found in a study of T-cell memory formation after mild COVID-19. As for the study in general: Largely, TCR clusters stayed within a single donor.

This clonotype came up a few times. Each CDR3 protein gets one entry after TCRdb re-called the 5' RACE reads with MiXCR. Of a few hundred thousand distinct CDR3 sequences in the sample, less than 25% were seen once. V lost 4 bases and J lost 6; bases outside the gene matches: 11. This CDR3 has 16 amino acids. The sequencing sample was made of PBMCs or a T cell subset sorted from them (not recorded which). The receptor was derived from an adult woman who had mild COVID-19 (a few samples of this study predate the infection). Cell type and time point are not known. This chain joins TRBV12-3 or TRBV12-4 and TRBJ1-4; 7 positions agree with TRBD1. This CDR3 is CASSSDTGQYHEKLFF. The CDR3 nucleotides are TGTGCCAGCAGTTCTGACACGGGACAGTACCATGAAAAACTGTTTTTT.